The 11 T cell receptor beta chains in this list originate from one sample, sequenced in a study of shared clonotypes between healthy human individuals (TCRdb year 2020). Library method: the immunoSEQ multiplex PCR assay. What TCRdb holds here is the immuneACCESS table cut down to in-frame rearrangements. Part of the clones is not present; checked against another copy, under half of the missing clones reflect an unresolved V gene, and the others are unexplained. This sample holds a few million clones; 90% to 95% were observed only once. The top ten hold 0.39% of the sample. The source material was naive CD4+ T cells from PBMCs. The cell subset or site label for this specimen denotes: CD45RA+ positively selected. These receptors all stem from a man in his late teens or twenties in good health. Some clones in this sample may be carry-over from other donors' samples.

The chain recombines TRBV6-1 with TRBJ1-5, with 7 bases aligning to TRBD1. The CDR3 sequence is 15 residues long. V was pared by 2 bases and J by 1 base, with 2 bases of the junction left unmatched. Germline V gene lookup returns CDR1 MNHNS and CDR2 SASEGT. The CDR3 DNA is TGTGCCAGCAGTGAAAACAGGGGCAGCAATCAGCCCCAGCATTTT. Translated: CASSENRGSNQPQHF.

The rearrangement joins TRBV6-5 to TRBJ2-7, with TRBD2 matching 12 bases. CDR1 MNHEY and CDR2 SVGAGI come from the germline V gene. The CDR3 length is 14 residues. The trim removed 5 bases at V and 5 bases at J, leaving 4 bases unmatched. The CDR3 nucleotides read TGTGCCAGCAGTAAACTAGCGGGAGGTAACGAGCAGTACTTC. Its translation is CASSKLAGGNEQYF.

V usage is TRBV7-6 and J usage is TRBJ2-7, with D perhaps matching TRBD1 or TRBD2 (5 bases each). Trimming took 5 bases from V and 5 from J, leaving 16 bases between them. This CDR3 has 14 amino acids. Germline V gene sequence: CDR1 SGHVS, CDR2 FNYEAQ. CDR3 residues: CASSPSSLGDEQYF. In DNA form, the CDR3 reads TGTGCCAGCAGCCCTTCTTCCTTGGGGGACGAGCAGTACTTC.

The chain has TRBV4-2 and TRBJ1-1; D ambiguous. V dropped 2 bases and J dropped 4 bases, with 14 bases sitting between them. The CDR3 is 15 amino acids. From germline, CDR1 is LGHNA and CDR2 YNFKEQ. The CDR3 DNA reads TGTGCCAGCAGCCAAAGGAAGGTAGTTGGCACTGAAGCTTTCTTT. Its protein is CASSQRKVVGTEAFF.

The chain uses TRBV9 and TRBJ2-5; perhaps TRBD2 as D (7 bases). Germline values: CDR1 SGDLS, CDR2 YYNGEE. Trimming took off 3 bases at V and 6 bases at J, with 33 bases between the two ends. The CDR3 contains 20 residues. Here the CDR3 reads CASSGRGGSPISGSLQTQYF. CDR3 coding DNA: TGTGCCAGCAGCGGGAGGGGGGGCAGTCCCATCTCTGGGAGTTTGCAGACCCAGTACTTC.

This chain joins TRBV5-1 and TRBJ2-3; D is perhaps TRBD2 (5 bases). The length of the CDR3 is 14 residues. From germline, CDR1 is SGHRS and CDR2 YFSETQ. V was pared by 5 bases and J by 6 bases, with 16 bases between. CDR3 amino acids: CASRPLVTSDTQYF. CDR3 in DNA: TGCGCCAGCAGGCCACTAGTCACGTCCGATACGCAGTATTTT.

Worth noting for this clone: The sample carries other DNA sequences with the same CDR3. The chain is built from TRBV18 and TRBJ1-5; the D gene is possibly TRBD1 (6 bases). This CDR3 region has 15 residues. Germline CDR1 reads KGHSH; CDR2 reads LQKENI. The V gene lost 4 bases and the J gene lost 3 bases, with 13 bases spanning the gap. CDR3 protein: CASSLGQPSNQPQHF. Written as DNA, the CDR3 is TGTGCCAGCTCACTCGGACAGCCCTCCAATCAGCCCCAGCATTTT.

The chain's CDR3 is CASSAGGESYEQYF. The DNA for the CDR3 is TGTGCCAGCAGCGCGGGCGGAGAGTCCTACGAGCAGTACTTC. The chain uses TRBV5-5 and TRBJ2-7; the D gene is possibly TRBD2 (5 bases). The germline V gene encodes CDR1 SGHKS and CDR2 YYEKEE (reference sequence). The CDR3 runs 14 residues. Trimming pared 4 bases from V and 1 base from J, leaving 12 bases between.

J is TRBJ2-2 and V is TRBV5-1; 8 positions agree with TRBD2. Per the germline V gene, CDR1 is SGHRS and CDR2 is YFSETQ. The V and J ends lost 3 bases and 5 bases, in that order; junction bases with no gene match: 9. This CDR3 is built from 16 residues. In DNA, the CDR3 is TGCGCCAGCAGCTCCCCGGGGCTAGCGGGTACCGGGGAGCTGTTTTTT. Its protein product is CASSSPGLAGTGELFF.

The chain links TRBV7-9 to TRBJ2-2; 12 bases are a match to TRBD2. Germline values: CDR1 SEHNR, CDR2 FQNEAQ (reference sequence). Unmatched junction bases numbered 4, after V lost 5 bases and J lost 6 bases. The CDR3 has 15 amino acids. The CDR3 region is CASSPSGRAAGELFF. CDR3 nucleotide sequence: TGTGCCAGCAGCCCTAGCGGGAGGGCCGCCGGGGAGCTGTTTTTT. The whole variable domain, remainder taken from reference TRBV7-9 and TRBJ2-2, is DTGVSQNPRHKITKRGQNVTFRCDPISEHNRLYWYRQTLGQGPEFLTYFQNEAQLEKSRLLSDRFSAERPKGSFSTLEIQRTEQGDSAMYLCASSPSGRAAGELFFGEGSRLTVL.

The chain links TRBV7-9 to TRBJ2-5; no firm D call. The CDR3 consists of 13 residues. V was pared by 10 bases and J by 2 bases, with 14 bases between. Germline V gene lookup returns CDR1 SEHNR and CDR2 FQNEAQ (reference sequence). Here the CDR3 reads CATASVEQETQYF. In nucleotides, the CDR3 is TGTGCCACCGCGTCCGTAGAGCAAGAGACCCAGTACTTC.